This passage covers 10 T cell receptor beta chains from one sample sequenced in a study of blood T cell repertoires in COVID-19. The table came from immunoSEQ multiplex PCR; TCRdb's copy has only in-frame clones and leaves some out. The sample shows 300,000 to 350,000 clones, 85% to 95% of them seen only once. Sequenced input: PBMCs or T cells enriched from blood (not recorded which). All receptors derive from a woman in her 30s who had been exposed to COVID-19.

The genes are TRBV5-1 and TRBJ1-2; a possible D gene is TRBD1 (6 bases). V lost 4 bases, J lost 6 bases, and 16 bases lay in between. In germline, CDR1 is SGHRS, CDR2 YFSETQ. The CDR3 loop spans 14 amino acids. In DNA form, the CDR3 reads TGCGCCAGCAGCCGTTCCCAAACAGGGAATGGCTACACCTTC. Translated: CASSRSQTGNGYTF.

The chain has TRBV9 and TRBJ1-1; D unresolved. In germline, CDR1 is SGDLS, CDR2 YYNGEE. The CDR3 sequence is 14 residues long. Trimming took 0 bases from V and 3 from J, leaving 9 bases between them. The CDR3 is CASSVGHIYTEAFF. In DNA form, the CDR3 reads TGTGCCAGCAGCGTAGGGCATATATACACTGAAGCTTTCTTT.

This clone was observed once. CDR3 nucleotides: TGTGCCAGCAGCACTGGGGCCACTGAAGCTTTCTTT. It codes for CASSTGATEAFF. V usage is TRBV11-3 and J usage is TRBJ1-1, with D maybe TRBD1 (5 bases). In germline, CDR1 is SGHNT, CDR2 YENEEA. V dropped 5 bases and J dropped 4 bases, with 8 bases sitting between them. This CDR3 has 12 amino acids.

The chain employs TRBV5-4 and TRBJ1-4; 8 nucleotides align to TRBD1. Per the germline V gene, CDR1 is SGHNT and CDR2 is YYREEE (reference sequence). The CDR3 loop spans 14 amino acids. Trimming at V came to 4 bases and at J to 7 bases, leaving 6 bases not matched to a gene. DNA of the CDR3: TGTGCCAGCAGCCTCCAGGGGGCGAGTGAAAAACTGTTTTTT. This encodes CASSLQGASEKLFF.

This sequence joins TRBV5-1 and TRBJ1-1; TRBD1 might be the D (5 bases). V was trimmed by 6 bases and J by 1 base, leaving 10 bases between them. This CDR3 spans 13 amino acids. CDR1 SGHRS and CDR2 YFSETQ come from the germline V gene. In nucleotides, the CDR3 is TGCGCCAGCAAGTCACAGGAGAACACTGAAGCTTTCTTT. It translates to CASKSQENTEAFF.

The chain is built from TRBV7-6 and TRBJ2-3, with TRBD1 identical over 8 bases. J lost 3 bases, V lost 3 bases, and 8 bases had no gene match. The CDR3 sequence is 16 residues long. Germline CDR1 is SGHVS and CDR2 is FNYEAQ. The CDR3 loop is CASSLETGVRTDTQYF. The CDR3 region has the DNA TGTGCCAGCAGCTTGGAGACAGGGGTGAGGACAGATACGCAGTATTTT.

V usage is TRBV4-1 and J usage is TRBJ1-5, with no clear D. V dropped 2 bases and J dropped 0 bases, with 8 bases sitting between them. CDR3 length equals 15 residues. The germline V gene encodes CDR1 MGHRA and CDR2 YSYEKL. DNA for the CDR3: TGCGCCAGCAGCCAACGGAGGAATAGCAATCAGCCCCAGCATTTT. Translating it yields CASSQRRNSNQPQHF.

CDR3 DNA: TGTGCCAGCAGCTTCGGACTAGCGGGGGGGCCCGGGTGGTTCTTC. Translating gives CASSFGLAGGPGWFF. The V and J genes are TRBV5-6 and TRBJ2-1; the match to TRBD2 covers 15 bases. V was pared by 2 bases and J by 15 bases, with 9 bases of the junction left unmatched. The germline V gene has CDR1 SGHDT and CDR2 YYEEEE. The CDR3 consists of 15 residues.

V usage is TRBV7-9 and J usage is TRBJ2-2; a weak D match, TRBD1 (5 bases). The V end lost 10 bases, the J end lost 2 bases, and 29 bases lay between the germline ends. This CDR3 region has 19 residues. Germline V gene sequence: CDR1 SEHNR, CDR2 FQNEAQ (reference sequence). The CDR3 protein is CATLSSIWAIRANTGELFF. Written as DNA, the CDR3 is TGTGCCACCCTCTCCTCAATTTGGGCCATCAGGGCCAACACCGGGGAGCTGTTTTTT.

This chain uses TRBV7-9 with TRBJ1-1; 7 nucleotides line up with TRBD1. V gave up 2 bases and J gave up 2 bases; unmatched junction bases: 5. Germline CDR1 and CDR2: SEHNR and FQNEAQ (reference sequence). This CDR3 region has 15 residues. CDR3 DNA sequence: TGTGCCAGCAGCTTATTCGGGACAGACAACACTGAAGCTTTCTTT. This gives the protein CASSLFGTDNTEAFF.